The entry below gives a single T cell receptor (beta chain) sequence along with its context. Its antigen is unidentified. CD4+ cells yielded CD45RA+ naive and CD45RA-negative memory subsets. The method was immunoSEQ multiplex PCR; TCRdb's version includes in-frame clones alone and lacks a portion of them. The table lists more than 2 million clones, around 95% of them singletons. In germline, CDR1 is SNHLY, CDR2 FYNNEI. This CDR3 comprises 15 residues. Trimming removed 4 bases from V and 3 bases from J, with 16 bases in between. This record belongs to a study of shared clonotypes between healthy human individuals. General study results and limits: Sampling included only blood; tissue repertoires likely differ. Shared across a handful of donors were 4% to 5% of the naive CD4 clonotypes.

This clonotype was obtained from a man aged 18 to 30 in good health. Sequenced sample: naive CD4+ T cells sorted from blood. Subset described: CD45RA+ positively selected. V and J are TRBV2 and TRBJ2-7; D call uncertain. The CDR3 is CASSAPPFEDYEQYF. The CDR3 DNA follows: TGTGCCAGCAGTGCTCCTCCATTCGAGGACTACGAGCAGTACTTC.